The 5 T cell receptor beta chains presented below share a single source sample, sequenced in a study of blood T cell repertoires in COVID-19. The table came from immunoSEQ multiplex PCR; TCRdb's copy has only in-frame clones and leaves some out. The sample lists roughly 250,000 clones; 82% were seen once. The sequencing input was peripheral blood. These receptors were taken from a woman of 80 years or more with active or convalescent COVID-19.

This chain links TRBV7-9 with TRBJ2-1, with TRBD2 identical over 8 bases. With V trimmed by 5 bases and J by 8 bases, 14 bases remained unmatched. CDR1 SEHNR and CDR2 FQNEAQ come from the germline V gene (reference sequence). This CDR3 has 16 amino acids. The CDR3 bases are TGTGCCAGCAGCCCCTGGGGCAGCGGGAGCTTCGATGAGCAGTTCTTC. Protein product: CASSPWGSGSFDEQFF.

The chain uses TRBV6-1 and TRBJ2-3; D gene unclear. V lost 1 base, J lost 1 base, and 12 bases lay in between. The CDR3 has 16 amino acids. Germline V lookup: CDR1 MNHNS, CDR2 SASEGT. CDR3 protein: CASSEGYSYRTDTQYF. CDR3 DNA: TGTGCCAGCAGTGAAGGCTACAGTTATCGCACAGATACGCAGTATTTT.

The CDR3 DNA sequence: TGTGCCAGCAGCCAAGGCAGGGGATTTGGACAGCCCCAGCATTTT. It specifies CASSQGRGFGQPQHF. The V gene is TRBV3-1 (or the pseudogene TRBV3-2), the J gene TRBJ1-5; D is perhaps TRBD1 (6 bases). Per the germline V gene, CDR1 is LGHDT and CDR2 is YNNKEL (reference sequence). The CDR3 runs 15 residues. Trimming took off 1 base at V and 7 bases at J, with 14 bases between the two ends.

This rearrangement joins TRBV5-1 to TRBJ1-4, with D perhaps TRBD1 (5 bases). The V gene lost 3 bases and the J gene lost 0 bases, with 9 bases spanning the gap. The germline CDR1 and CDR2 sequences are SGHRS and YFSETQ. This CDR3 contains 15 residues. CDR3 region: CASSSGDSTNEKLFF. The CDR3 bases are TGCGCCAGCAGCTCCGGGGACTCAACTAATGAAAAACTGTTTTTT.

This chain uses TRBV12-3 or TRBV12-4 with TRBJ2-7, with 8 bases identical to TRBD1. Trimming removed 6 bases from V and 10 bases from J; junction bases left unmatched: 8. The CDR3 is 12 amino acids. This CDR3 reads CASSTGTGGQYF. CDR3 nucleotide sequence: TGTGCCAGCAGCACCGGGACAGGAGGCCAGTACTTC.